A single sample is the source of the 9 T cell receptor beta chains below, sequenced in a study of CD8 T cells in ankylosing spondylitis. TCRdb re-called the 5' RACE reads through MiXCR, storing one row per CDR3 protein. The data contain a few hundred thousand distinct CDR3 sequences, 20% to 30% of them singletons. Material for sequencing was blood, either unsorted or a sorted T cell fraction (not recorded which). The receptors come from a male donor with ankylosing spondylitis or in good health (not recorded which).

The CDR3 protein is CSARQPTDTQYF. The CDR3 bases are TGCAGTGCTAGACAGCCCACAGATACGCAGTATTTT. V usage is TRBV20-1 and J usage is TRBJ2-3; D is uncertain. Germline assignment: CDR1 DFQATT and CDR2 SNEGSKA (reference sequence). The CDR3 is made up of 12 amino acids. Trimming stripped 2 bases from V and 2 bases from J, with 5 bases between.

This clonotype was found many times. The rearrangement links TRBV12-3 or TRBV12-4 to TRBJ2-1; D is possibly TRBD2 (6 bases). The CDR3 is 16 amino acids. V lost 6 bases and J 5 bases, leaving 20 bases between the germline ends. CDR3 region: CASSLWRGVTDNEQFF. The CDR3 DNA sequence: TGTGCCAGCAGCCTCTGGAGGGGAGTTACCGACAATGAGCAGTTCTTC.

This sequence joins TRBV20-1 and TRBJ2-1; the D gene is possibly TRBD1 (6 bases). From germline, CDR1 is DFQATT and CDR2 SNEGSKA (reference sequence). V lost 4 bases and J lost 3, with 16 bases in between. The length of the CDR3 is 15 residues. The CDR3 reads CSANRVGGFYNEQFF. For the CDR3, the DNA is TGCAGTGCTAATAGGGTAGGGGGATTCTACAATGAGCAGTTCTTC.

In its sample, this clonotype was seen a few times. The chain carries TRBV19 and TRBJ1-5; D is undetermined. The CDR3 sequence is 14 residues long. V was trimmed by 3 bases and J by 3 bases, leaving 9 bases between them. Germline CDR1 is LNHDA and CDR2 is SQIVND (reference sequence). This CDR3 is CASSMRAINQPQHF. Written as DNA, the CDR3 is TGTGCCAGTAGTATGCGAGCGATCAATCAGCCCCAGCATTTT.

This clonotype was detected many times. V is TRBV7-3 and J is TRBJ2-5; TRBD1 matches 7 bases. The CDR3 covers 15 residues. Unmatched junction bases numbered 5, after V lost 1 base and J lost 3 bases. CDR1 is SGHTA and CDR2 is FQGTGA in the germline V gene. The CDR3 DNA reads as TGTGCCAGCAGCTTAAATGGGCAGGGGGAAGAGACCCAGTACTTC. Translated: CASSLNGQGEETQYF.

This clonotype occurred many times. The chain couples TRBV20-1 to TRBJ2-3; no clear D gene. V was clipped by 6 bases and J by 8 bases, with 15 bases between them. The CDR3 is 12 amino acids. Germline loops: CDR1 DFQATT, CDR2 SNEGSKA (reference sequence). CDR3: CSAETHGGTQYF. The CDR3 DNA reads TGCAGTGCCGAAACCCACGGCGGTACGCAGTATTTT.

This clonotype was observed once. The chain joins TRBV1 to TRBJ2-5. TRBV1 constitutes a pseudogene. The CDR3 is 12 residues long. Here the CDR3 reads CTSSQDQETQYF. The CDR3 region has the DNA TGCACCAGCAGCCAAGATCAAGAGACCCAGTACTTC.

The chain recombines TRBV20-1 with TRBJ2-3; D remains ambiguous. There are 15 residues in the CDR3. The germline gives CDR1 DFQATT, CDR2 SNEGSKA (reference sequence). Between the trimmed V and J ends, which lost 4 bases and 5 bases, there was a span of 19 bases. CDR3 sequence reads: CSAIDAAHQEDTQYF. The CDR3 nucleotides are TGCAGTGCTATAGATGCGGCTCATCAGGAAGATACGCAGTATTTT.

This clonotype appeared many times. The V gene is TRBV6-6, the J gene TRBJ2-3; D gene ambiguous. The CDR3 is made up of 11 amino acids. The germline CDR1 and CDR2 sequences are MNHNY and SVGAGI (reference sequence). V shed 7 bases and J shed 6 bases, with 8 bases lying between them. CDR3 nucleotide sequence: TGTGCCAGCATGGGCATGGATACGCAGTATTTT. Its protein product is CASMGMDTQYF.